This TCR beta chain was recovered during a study of blood T cell repertoires in COVID-19. Study context: Italy, Spain and the United States were the sources of the convalescent and acute COVID-19 samples. PBMCs, B-cell-depleted T cells, or T cells provided the cDNA or gDNA that made up the material.

In the original workflow: Cell counts per sample came from amplifying reference gene primers. TCRdb's copy holds only in-frame clones and misses some; the assay was immunoSEQ multiplex PCR. That table supplies the V and J calls and clone size; D and trimming were determined from the DNA. This table holds fewer than 300,000 clones, approximately 77% found once. Germline CDR1 is ENHRY and CDR2 is SYGVKD. The ends were cut back, 2 bases at V and 5 bases at J, with 10 bases in the middle. CDR3 length equals 13 residues. The chain couples TRBV10-3 to TRBJ2-7, with D possibly being TRBD2 (6 bases). Sequencing was carried out using peripheral blood. The source of this sequence is a woman between 18 and 29 years old with acute or convalescent COVID-19. CDR3 DNA: TGTGCCATCAGTGAGCGGGAGTTCAACGAGCAGTACTTC. It codes for CAISEREFNEQYF.